What follows are 30 T cell receptor beta chains derived from one specimen sequenced in a study of identical twins' blood T cells. One entry per CDR3 protein results from TCRdb running MiXCR on the 5' RACE reads. The data hold hundreds of thousands of distinct CDR3 sequences, with over 25% observed a single time. The sample was PBMCs. These receptors were obtained from a woman between 18 and 50 years old in good health.

This clonotype was seen at least ten times. This chain uses TRBV9 with TRBJ2-2; no reliable D call. Per germline, CDR1 SGDLS and CDR2 YYNGEE. Trimming stripped 2 bases from V and 0 bases from J, with 5 bases between. The CDR3 is 14 amino acids. CDR3 coding DNA: TGTGCCAGCAGCGTCCGGGCGAACACCGGGGAGCTGTTTTTT. This encodes CASSVRANTGELFF.

The J gene is TRBJ1-1, the V gene TRBV5-1; weak D call: TRBD1 (5 bases). Germline V lookup: CDR1 SGHRS, CDR2 YFSETQ. The V end was cut by 6 bases, the J end by 4 bases, with 25 bases between. This CDR3 has 17 residues. This CDR3 is CASTSGNWGDFGTEAFF. In DNA form, the CDR3 reads TGCGCCAGCACCTCGGGAAACTGGGGGGATTTTGGCACTGAAGCTTTCTTT.

The genes are TRBV27 and TRBJ1-2; possible D gene TRBD1, 5 bases. V was shortened by 4 bases and J by 4 bases, with 13 bases between the two germline ends. Germline V lookup: CDR1 MNHEY, CDR2 SMNVEV (reference sequence). This CDR3 region has 14 residues. The CDR3 protein is CASSSNRGIYGYTF. In DNA, the CDR3 is TGTGCCAGCAGTTCGAACCGGGGCATCTATGGCTACACCTTC.

Regarding this clonotype: A much larger clonotype is one base distant, so this may be a read error. The chain joins TRBV29-1 to TRBJ2-3; possible D gene TRBD1, 5 bases. The ends were cut back, 7 bases at V and 1 base at J, with 12 bases in the middle. Germline V gene lookup returns CDR1 SQVTM and CDR2 ANQGSEA. The length of the CDR3 is 13 residues. The CDR3 here is CSGDAQGTDTQYF. The DNA for the CDR3 is TGCAGCGGTGATGCACAGGGCACAGATACGCAGTATTTT.

This clonotype was seen only a few times. The chain links TRBV6-2 or TRBV6-3 to TRBJ2-4; TRBD2 might be the D (5 bases). Germline assignment: CDR1 MNHEY and CDR2 SVGEGT. With 7 bases removed from V and 1 base from J, the gap between germline ends came to 14 bases. The CDR3 loop spans 15 amino acids. The chain's CDR3 is CASTQGGAAKNIQYF. The CDR3 DNA follows: TGTGCCAGCACCCAAGGAGGAGCGGCCAAAAACATTCAGTACTTC.

This clonotype was picked up a small number of times. The chain employs TRBV20-1 and TRBJ2-5; D ambiguous. This CDR3 is built from 14 residues. Looked up from germline, CDR1 is DFQATT and CDR2 is SNEGSKA (reference sequence). V was clipped by 4 bases and J by 0 bases, with 12 bases between them. The CDR3 region has the DNA TGCAGTGCTAAGGGCCAGGTCAACCAAGAGACCCAGTACTTC. This encodes CSAKGQVNQETQYF.

This clonotype was counted a few times. The rearrangement links TRBV14 to TRBJ1-2, with D perhaps matching TRBD1 (5 bases). The CDR3 spans 16 residues. V shed 1 base and J shed 2 bases, with 14 bases lying between them. Per the germline V gene, CDR1 is SGHDN and CDR2 is FVKESK. The DNA of the CDR3 is TGTGCCAGCAGCCAAGGCGGGGGTAACATAAACTATGGCTACACCTTC. Protein product: CASSQGGGNINYGYTF.

This clonotype was seen a few times. The rearrangement links TRBV19 to TRBJ2-4; D not certain. The CDR3 is 15 residues long. The V end lost 6 bases, the J end lost 4 bases, and 16 bases lay between the germline ends. CDR1 LNHDA and CDR2 SQIVND come from the germline V gene (reference sequence). The CDR3: CASSPNSLSKNIQYF. In DNA, the CDR3 is TGTGCCAGTAGCCCGAATTCTCTATCGAAAAACATTCAGTACTTC. The variable domain in full, with the rest retrieved from reference TRBV19 and TRBJ2-4, is DGGITQSPKYLFRKEGQNVTLSCEQNLNHDAMYWYRQDPGQGLRLIYYSQIVNDFQKGDIAEGYSVSREKKESFPLTVTSAQKNPTAFYLCASSPNSLSKNIQYFGAGTRLSVL.

This chain connects TRBV20-1 to TRBJ1-1; no clear D gene. Trimming removed 0 bases from V and 8 bases from J, with 10 bases in between. The CDR3 runs 12 residues. CDR1 is DFQATT and CDR2 is SNEGSKA in the germline V gene (reference sequence). The CDR3 sequence is CSARDRYLEAFF. The CDR3, as DNA: TGCAGTGCTAGAGATAGATACTTAGAAGCTTTCTTT.

V gene TRBV5-1 combines with J gene TRBJ1-1, with a possible D match to TRBD1 (5 bases). With 6 bases removed from V and 4 bases from J, the gap between germline ends came to 22 bases. Germline values: CDR1 SGHRS, CDR2 YFSETQ. This CDR3 has 16 residues. The CDR3 DNA reads TGCGCCAGCACCCAACGGGGGTCTAGGGGAAGCACTGAAGCTTTCTTT. Translated, it gives CASTQRGSRGSTEAFF.

This clonotype showed up many times. The rearrangement joins TRBV6-6 to TRBJ1-3, with 7 bases matching TRBD1. The CDR3 consists of 15 residues. The germline V gene has CDR1 MNHNY and CDR2 SVGAGI (reference sequence). V was clipped by 6 bases and J by 4 bases; unmatched bases: 9. The CDR3 coding sequence is TGTGCCAGCAGCTTCCCGCCGGGACAGGGAAACACCATATATTTT. This sequence encodes CASSFPPGQGNTIYF.

This clonotype was counted only a few times. The chain recombines TRBV6-1 with TRBJ1-1, with TRBD1 identical over 8 bases. V shed 6 bases, J shed 11 bases, and the junction held 2 bases outside the gene matches. Germline CDR1 MNHNS, CDR2 SASEGT. The CDR3 runs to 10 residues. The CDR3 region is CASRDRDAFF. The CDR3 DNA sequence: TGTGCCAGCAGGGACAGGGACGCTTTCTTT.

This clonotype has a count of ten or more. The chain links TRBV7-9 to TRBJ1-2, with 7 positions matching TRBD1. Looked up from germline, CDR1 is SEHNR and CDR2 is FQNEAQ (reference sequence). The CDR3 sequence is 13 residues long. V was clipped by 7 bases and J by 4 bases; unmatched bases: 6. This CDR3 reads CASTPTGSYGYTF. The CDR3 DNA follows: TGTGCCAGCACCCCGACAGGGAGCTATGGCTACACCTTC.

A word on this clonotype: One junction end disagrees with the germline gene, perhaps due to a read error. The rearrangement uses TRBV6-1 and TRBJ1-1; TRBD1 matches 8 bases. The CDR3 loop spans 14 amino acids. CDR1 MNHNS and CDR2 SASEGT come from the germline V gene. CDR3 in amino acids: CASSDRGQGTEVFF. CDR3 nucleotide sequence: TGTGCCAGCAGTGACAGGGGGCAGGGCACTGAAGTTTTCTTT.

This clonotype was counted only a few times. The chain employs TRBV20-1 and TRBJ1-1; perhaps TRBD1 as D (5 bases). This CDR3 spans 15 amino acids. The V and J ends lost 6 bases and 0 bases respectively, with 17 bases between them. Germline lookup yields CDR1 DFQATT and CDR2 SNEGSKA (reference sequence). CDR3 DNA: TGCAGTGCGCCGGGCTTGACAGCGATGAACACTGAAGCTTTCTTT. Translation: CSAPGLTAMNTEAFF.

This clonotype was seen a few times. This chain joins TRBV29-1 and TRBJ1-6; D is unclear. This CDR3 region has 14 residues. The V and J ends lost 7 bases and 0 bases respectively, with 10 bases between them. From germline, CDR1 is SQVTM and CDR2 ANQGSEA. The DNA for the CDR3 is TGCAGCGCCCGCGAGGGCTCCTATAATTCACCCCTCCACTTT. Protein: CSAREGSYNSPLHF.

This clonotype was detected only a few times. The V and J genes are TRBV29-1 and TRBJ1-6, with D maybe TRBD1 (6 bases). With 5 bases removed from V and 7 bases from J, the gap between germline ends came to 15 bases. The CDR3 spans 14 residues. Germline lookup yields CDR1 SQVTM and CDR2 ANQGSEA. The CDR3 loop reads CSVQAVTGNSPLHF. The CDR3 DNA reads as TGCAGCGTTCAGGCGGTTACAGGGAATTCACCCCTCCACTTT.

The chain has TRBV20-1 and TRBJ2-2; tentatively, D is TRBD1 (6 bases). Trimming took 6 bases from V and 0 from J, leaving 20 bases between them. CDR3 length equals 17 residues. Germline V gene sequence: CDR1 DFQATT, CDR2 SNEGSKA (reference sequence). CDR3 bases: TGCAGTGCCTTACCGGGACAAGGGGTCGCGAACACCGGGGAGCTGTTTTTT. Its translation is CSALPGQGVANTGELFF.

This clonotype was recorded at least ten times. J is TRBJ2-3 and V is TRBV5-1, with D perhaps assigned TRBD1 or TRBD2 (5 bases each). Germline CDR1 reads SGHRS; CDR2 reads YFSETQ. CDR3 size: 15 residues. V was trimmed by 2 bases and J by 4 bases, leaving 14 bases between them. The CDR3 DNA reads TGCGCCAGCAGCTTCGGGGCGTCAGCGGCAGATACGCAGTATTTT. It encodes CASSFGASAADTQYF.

This clonotype was seen a few times. V usage is TRBV6-2 or TRBV6-3 and J usage is TRBJ2-6; no definite D call. Between the trimmed V and J ends, which lost 2 bases and 2 bases, there was a span of 19 bases. Germline V lookup: CDR1 MNHEY, CDR2 SVGEGT. The CDR3 is made up of 19 amino acids. In DNA form, the CDR3 reads TGTGCCAGCAGTTACCTTTCCCCGGATTTCCTCGCTGGGGCCAACGTCCTGACTTTC. Translation: CASSYLSPDFLAGANVLTF.

The chain carries TRBV24-1 and TRBJ2-5; D remains unclear. The CDR3 contains 13 residues. The ends were cut back, 2 bases at V and 1 base at J, with 4 bases in the middle. Germline loops: CDR1 KGHDR, CDR2 SFDVKD. In DNA, the CDR3 is TGTGCCACCAGTGATTCGGGCCAAGAGACCCAGTACTTC. Translated, it gives CATSDSGQETQYF.

The rearrangement links TRBV19 to TRBJ2-1; D remains ambiguous. V lost 4 bases, J lost 10 bases, and 14 bases lay in between. The CDR3 consists of 13 residues. Germline lookup yields CDR1 LNHDA and CDR2 SQIVND (reference sequence). This chain's CDR3 is CASSTDEDWEQFF. The CDR3 DNA is TGTGCCAGTAGTACGGACGAGGATTGGGAGCAGTTCTTC.

There are a few counts of this clonotype. The rearrangement joins TRBV12-3 or TRBV12-4 to TRBJ1-1, with a tentative D call TRBD1 (6 bases). This CDR3 region has 13 residues. V gave up 1 base and J gave up 8 bases, with 11 bases separating them. The CDR3 DNA reads TGTGCCAGCAGTTTAGGTCAGGGGAAGGAAGCTTTCTTT. Protein: CASSLGQGKEAFF.

This clonotype came up many times. V and J are TRBV20-1 and TRBJ2-1, with 9 bases lining up with TRBD2. This CDR3 contains 13 residues. V lost 8 bases, J lost 0 bases, and 2 bases stayed unmatched. CDR1 and CDR2 (germline): DFQATT, SNEGSKA (reference sequence). The DNA of the CDR3 is TGCAGTTTTAGCGGGAGCTCCTACAATGAGCAGTTCTTC. Its translation is CSFSGSSYNEQFF.

V gene TRBV7-8 combines with J gene TRBJ1-4, with D unresolved. V dropped 2 bases and J dropped 7 bases, with 32 bases sitting between them. The length of the CDR3 is 21 residues. The germline CDR1 and CDR2 sequences are SGHVS and FQNEAQ. CDR3 nucleotides: TGTGCCAGCAGCTTATCACCCCCTCGGGTCCTCGACACAAGGCGGACTGAAAAACTGTTTTTT. It translates to CASSLSPPRVLDTRRTEKLFF.

This clonotype has only a few counts. This CDR3 is CASSPPTQNYGYTF. In DNA form, the CDR3 reads TGTGCCAGCTCACCACCGACACAGAACTATGGCTACACCTTC. V and J are TRBV18 and TRBJ1-2; D gene ambiguous. Germline V gene data show CDR1 as KGHSH and CDR2 as LQKENI. This CDR3 contains 14 residues. The germline V and J ends were trimmed by 0 bases and 2 bases, with 7 bases remaining between them.

This clonotype was picked up many times. The chain uses TRBV7-2 and TRBJ2-2; 13 nucleotides agree with TRBD2. CDR3 length equals 16 residues. Germline CDR1 and CDR2: SGHTA and FQGNSA. Germline trimming cut 1 base from V and 8 bases from J; bases unmatched to any gene: 4. CDR3 in amino acids: CASSLELAGGYGELFF. CDR3 DNA sequence: TGTGCCAGCAGCTTAGAACTAGCGGGAGGGTATGGGGAGCTGTTTTTT.

This chain uses TRBV18 with TRBJ1-1; tentatively, D is TRBD1 (5 bases). Germline V gene sequence: CDR1 KGHSH, CDR2 LQKENI. Trimming pared 3 bases from V and 7 bases from J, leaving 9 bases between. The CDR3 runs to 12 residues. CDR3 DNA: TGTGCCAGCTCACCGGCGAGGGGTGAAGCTTTCTTT. Protein product: CASSPARGEAFF.

In this sample, this clonotype turned up many times. The chain links TRBV6-5 to TRBJ1-3; TRBD1 might be the D (6 bases). The germline V gene has CDR1 MNHEY and CDR2 SVGAGI. V was clipped by 0 bases and J by 2 bases, with 8 bases between them. There are 15 residues in the CDR3. The CDR3 DNA sequence: TGTGCCAGCAGTTACTCGACAGGCGCTGGAAACACCATATATTTT. It is translated as CASSYSTGAGNTIYF.

The J gene is TRBJ2-1, the V gene TRBV10-3, with 8 positions matching TRBD2. Germline values: CDR1 ENHRY, CDR2 SYGVKD. Trimming at V came to 2 bases and at J to 9 bases, leaving 6 bases not matched to a gene. The CDR3 consists of 14 residues. CDR3 in amino acids: CAISEGTRVIEQFF. The CDR3 DNA reads as TGTGCCATCAGTGAGGGGACTAGAGTCATTGAGCAGTTCTTC.